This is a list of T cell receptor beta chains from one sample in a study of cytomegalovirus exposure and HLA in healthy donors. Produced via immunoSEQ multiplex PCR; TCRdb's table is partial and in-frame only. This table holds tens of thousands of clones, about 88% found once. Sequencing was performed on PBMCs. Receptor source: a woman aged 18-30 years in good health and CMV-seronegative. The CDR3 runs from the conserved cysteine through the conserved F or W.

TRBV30 CAWSVIAGGPPQYF
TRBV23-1 CASSFTLRGFNEKLFF
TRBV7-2 CASSYAGTDTQYF
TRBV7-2 CAARTLGVILQETQYF
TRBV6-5 CASSYSKQGSSYEQYF
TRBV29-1 CSAGGLAKETQYF
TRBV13 CASSLGHSYEQYF
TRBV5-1 CASSFDWTGYGYTF
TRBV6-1 CASRLGTGDNSPLHF
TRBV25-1 CASSDPGTYEQYF
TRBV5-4 CASNSPPGRGDTDTQYF
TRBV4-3 CASSQGGLAGAYNEQFF
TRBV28 CASTSGGAYNEQFF
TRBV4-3 CASSQVGAGAHEQYF
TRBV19 CASSMTPSGEYNEQFF
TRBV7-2 CASSMTSLGNEQFF
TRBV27 CASSLLGNEQFF
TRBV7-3 CASSLRAGQLAGASTDTQYF
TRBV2 CASSPQGTGELFF
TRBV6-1 CASSDVSGQGGADTQYF
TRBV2 CASRQGTSDTEAFF
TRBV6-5 CASSYSTRGNTEAFF
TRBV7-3 CASSQRAGGETQYF
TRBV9 CASSPGTSGSHEQYF
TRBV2 CASSAGSLLSTNEKLFF
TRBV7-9 CASSLAESYEQYF
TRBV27 CASSEREGRGNEQFF
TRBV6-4 CASSDLWPDSSSYNEQFF
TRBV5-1 CASSLGTGTSYNEQFF
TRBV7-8 CASSLAGQGTTEAFF
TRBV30 CAWSPGGGYEQYF
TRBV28 CASSSWTGRPFGIAEAFF